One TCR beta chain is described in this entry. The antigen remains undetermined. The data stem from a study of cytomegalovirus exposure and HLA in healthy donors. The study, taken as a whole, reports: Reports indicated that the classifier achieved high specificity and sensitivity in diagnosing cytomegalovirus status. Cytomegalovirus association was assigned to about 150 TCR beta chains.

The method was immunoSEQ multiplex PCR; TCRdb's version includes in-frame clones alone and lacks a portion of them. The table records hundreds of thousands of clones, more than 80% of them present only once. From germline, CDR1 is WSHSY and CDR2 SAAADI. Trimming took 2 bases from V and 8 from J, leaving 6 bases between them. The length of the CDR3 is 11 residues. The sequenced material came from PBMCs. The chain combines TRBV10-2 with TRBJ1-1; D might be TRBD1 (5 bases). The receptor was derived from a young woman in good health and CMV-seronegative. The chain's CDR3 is CASSERGEAFF. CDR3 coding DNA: TGCGCCAGCAGTGAGAGGGGAGAAGCTTTCTTT.